This TCR delta chain was identified during a study of γδ T cells in repeated Plasmodium falciparum infection. TCRdb reapplied CATT to the multiplex PCR reads. The sample lists 50,000 to 60,000 delta-chain clones; around 2% were seen once. This clone was counted between two and nine times. TCRdb pairs this DNA with a much larger clone's protein that differs at residue 5, likely a read error; the protein shown was translated from the DNA. This clonotype was sampled from a pool of human donors (malaria-infected and uninfected, not separated). Sequencing was done on a sample of gamma-delta T cells from blood.

The CDR3, as DNA: TGTGCTCTTGGGGGGACTCCTTCCGGCAATCATCTGGGGGAGTACACCGATAAACTCATCTTT. This translates into CALGGTPSGNHLGEYTDKLIF. The J gene is TRDJ1, the V gene TRDV1; 8 nucleotides line up with TRDD3. The J gene comes from matching the DNA to germline here; TCRdb lacks it. The CDR3 spans 21 residues. V gave up 4 bases and J gave up 0 bases; unmatched junction bases: 22. The V gene's germline CDR1 is TSWWSYY and CDR2 QGS.